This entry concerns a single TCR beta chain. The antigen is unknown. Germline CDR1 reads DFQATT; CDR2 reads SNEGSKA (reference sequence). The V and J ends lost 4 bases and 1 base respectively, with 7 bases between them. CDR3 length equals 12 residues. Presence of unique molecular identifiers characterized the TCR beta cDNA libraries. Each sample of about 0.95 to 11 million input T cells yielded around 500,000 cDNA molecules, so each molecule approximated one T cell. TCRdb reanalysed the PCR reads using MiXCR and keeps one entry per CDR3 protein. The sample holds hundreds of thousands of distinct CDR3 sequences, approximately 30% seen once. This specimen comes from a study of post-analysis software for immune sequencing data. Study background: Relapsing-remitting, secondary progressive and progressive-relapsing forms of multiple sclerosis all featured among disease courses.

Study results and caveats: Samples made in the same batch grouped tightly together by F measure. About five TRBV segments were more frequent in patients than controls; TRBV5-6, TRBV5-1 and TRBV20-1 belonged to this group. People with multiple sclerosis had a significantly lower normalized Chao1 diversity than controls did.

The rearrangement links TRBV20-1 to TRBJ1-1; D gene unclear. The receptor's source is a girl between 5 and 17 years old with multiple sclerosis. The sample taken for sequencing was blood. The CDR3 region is CSAKISNTEAFF. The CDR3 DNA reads TGCAGTGCTAAAATCTCGAACACTGAAGCTTTCTTT.